This T cell receptor beta chain was captured by sequencing in a study of cytomegalovirus exposure and HLA in healthy donors. PCR amplification relied on 60 Vbeta primers (plus 13 Jbeta primers). The table came from immunoSEQ multiplex PCR; TCRdb's copy has only in-frame clones and leaves some out. The sample lists around 110,000 clones; 65% to 80% were seen once. CDR1 MNHEY and CDR2 SMNVEV come from the germline V gene (reference sequence). CDR3 size: 15 residues. With V trimmed by 7 bases and J by 7 bases, 12 bases remained unmatched. This receptor was obtained from a male donor in good health and CMV-seronegative. Sequencing was performed on PBMCs. The rearrangement uses TRBV27 and TRBJ2-2, with TRBD2 identical over 7 bases. CDR3 loop: CASIPPRGKNGELFF. The CDR3 DNA reads as TGTGCCAGCATTCCCCCGCGGGGGAAAAACGGGGAGCTGTTTTTT.